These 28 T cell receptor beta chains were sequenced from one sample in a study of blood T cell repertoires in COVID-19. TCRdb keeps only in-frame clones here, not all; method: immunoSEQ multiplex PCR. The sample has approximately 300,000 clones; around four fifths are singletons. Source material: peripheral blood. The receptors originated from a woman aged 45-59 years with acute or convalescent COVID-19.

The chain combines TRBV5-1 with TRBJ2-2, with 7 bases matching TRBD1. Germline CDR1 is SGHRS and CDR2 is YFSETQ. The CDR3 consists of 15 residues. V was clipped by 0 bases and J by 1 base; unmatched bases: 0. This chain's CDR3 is CASSLDRGNTGELFF. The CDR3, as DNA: TGCGCCAGCAGCTTGGACAGGGGGAACACCGGGGAGCTGTTTTTT.

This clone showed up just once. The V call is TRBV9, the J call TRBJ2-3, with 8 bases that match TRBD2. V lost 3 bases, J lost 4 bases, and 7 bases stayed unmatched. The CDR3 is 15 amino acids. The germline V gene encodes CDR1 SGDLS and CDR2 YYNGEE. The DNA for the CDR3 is TGTGCCAGCAGCGGTAGCGGGGTACTTTCAGATACGCAGTATTTT. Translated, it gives CASSGSGVLSDTQYF.

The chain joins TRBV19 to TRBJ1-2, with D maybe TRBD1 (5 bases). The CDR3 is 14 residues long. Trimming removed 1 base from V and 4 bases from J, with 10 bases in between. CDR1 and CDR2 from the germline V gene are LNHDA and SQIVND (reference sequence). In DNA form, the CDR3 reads TGTGCCAGTAGTATAGGAGGACAACTCTATGGCTACACCTTC. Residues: CASSIGGQLYGYTF.

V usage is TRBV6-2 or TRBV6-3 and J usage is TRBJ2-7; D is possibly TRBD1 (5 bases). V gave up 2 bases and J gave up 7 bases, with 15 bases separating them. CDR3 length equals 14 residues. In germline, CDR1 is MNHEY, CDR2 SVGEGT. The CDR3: CASSYDSSQGEQYF. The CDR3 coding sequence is TGTGCCAGCAGTTACGACAGCTCCCAGGGTGAGCAGTACTTC.

The CDR3 sequence: CASSPRTDPEQYF. The CDR3 DNA is TGTGCCAGCAGCCCCAGGACAGACCCCGAGCAGTACTTC. The V call is TRBV7-2, the J call TRBJ2-7; TRBD1 might be the D (6 bases). Trimming took off 5 bases at V and 6 bases at J, with 14 bases between the two ends. This CDR3 region has 13 residues. The germline V gene encodes CDR1 SGHTA and CDR2 FQGNSA.

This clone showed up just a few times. In DNA form, the CDR3 reads TGCGCCAGCAGCTTGGGGGTCGAGTCTAGTGAAGCTTTCTTT. Residues: CASSLGVESSEAFF. The chain joins TRBV5-1 to TRBJ1-1; D remains ambiguous. The V gene lost 0 bases and the J gene lost 7 bases, with 13 bases spanning the gap. This CDR3 contains 14 residues. Per germline, CDR1 SGHRS and CDR2 YFSETQ. The entire variable domain, with the rest obtained from reference TRBV5-1 and TRBJ1-1, is as follows: KAGVTQTPRYLIKTRGQQVTLSCSPISGHRSVSWYQQTPGQGLQFLFEYFSETQRNKGNFPGRFSGRQFSNSRSEMNVSTLELGDSALYLCASSLGVESSEAFFGQGTRLTVV.

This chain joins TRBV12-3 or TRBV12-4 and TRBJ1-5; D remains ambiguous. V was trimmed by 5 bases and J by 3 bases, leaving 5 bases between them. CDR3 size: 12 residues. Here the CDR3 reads CASSLYNQPQHF. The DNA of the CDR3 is TGTGCCAGCAGTCTCTACAATCAGCCCCAGCATTTT.

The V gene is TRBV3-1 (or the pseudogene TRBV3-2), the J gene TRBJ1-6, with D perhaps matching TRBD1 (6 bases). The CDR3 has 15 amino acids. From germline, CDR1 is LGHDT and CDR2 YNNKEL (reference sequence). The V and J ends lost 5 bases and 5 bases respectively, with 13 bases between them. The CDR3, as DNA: TGTGCCAGCAGCGCCAGGACAGATAATAATTCACCCCTCCACTTT. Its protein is CASSARTDNNSPLHF.

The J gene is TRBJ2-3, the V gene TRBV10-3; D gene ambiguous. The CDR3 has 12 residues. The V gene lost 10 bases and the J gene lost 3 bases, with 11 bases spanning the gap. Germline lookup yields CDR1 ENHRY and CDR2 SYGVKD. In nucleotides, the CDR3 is TGTGCCACTTCGTCCGGGACAGATACGCAGTATTTT. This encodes CATSSGTDTQYF.

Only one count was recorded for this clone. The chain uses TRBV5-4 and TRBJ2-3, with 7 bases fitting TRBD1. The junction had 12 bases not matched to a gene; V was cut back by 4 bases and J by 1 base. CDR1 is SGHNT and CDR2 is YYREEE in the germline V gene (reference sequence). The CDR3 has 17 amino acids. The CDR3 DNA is TGTGCCAGCAGCGATTTTTCAACAGGGGTTCGCACAGATACGCAGTATTTT. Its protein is CASSDFSTGVRTDTQYF.

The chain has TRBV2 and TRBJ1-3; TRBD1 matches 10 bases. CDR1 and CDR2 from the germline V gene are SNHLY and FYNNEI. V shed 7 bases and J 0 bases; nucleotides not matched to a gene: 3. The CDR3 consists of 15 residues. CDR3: CASMGQGFSGNTIYF. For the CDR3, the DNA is TGTGCCAGCATGGGACAGGGGTTCTCTGGAAACACCATATATTTT. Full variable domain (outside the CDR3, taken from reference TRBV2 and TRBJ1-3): EPEVTQTPSHQVTQMGQEVILRCVPISNHLYFYWYRQILGQKVEFLVSFYNNEISEKSEIFDDQFSVERPDGSNFTLKIRSTKLEDSAMYFCASMGQGFSGNTIYFGEGSWLTVV.

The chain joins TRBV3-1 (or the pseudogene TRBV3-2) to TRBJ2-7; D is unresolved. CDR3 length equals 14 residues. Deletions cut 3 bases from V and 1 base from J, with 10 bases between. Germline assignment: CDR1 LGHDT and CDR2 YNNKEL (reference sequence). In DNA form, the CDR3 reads TGTGCCAGCAGCCAGGGCCGATTATCCTACGAGCAGTACTTC. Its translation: CASSQGRLSYEQYF.

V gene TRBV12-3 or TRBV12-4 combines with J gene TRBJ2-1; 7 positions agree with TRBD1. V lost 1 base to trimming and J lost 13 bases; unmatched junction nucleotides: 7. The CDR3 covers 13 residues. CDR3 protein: CASSLEQGLTQFF. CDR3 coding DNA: TGTGCCAGCAGTTTAGAACAGGGGTTGACCCAGTTCTTC.

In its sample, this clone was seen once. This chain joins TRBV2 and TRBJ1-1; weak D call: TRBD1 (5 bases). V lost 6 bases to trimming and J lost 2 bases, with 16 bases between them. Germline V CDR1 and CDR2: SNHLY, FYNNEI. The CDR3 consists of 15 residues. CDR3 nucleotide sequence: TGTGCCAGCAGCCCTTCGGGGAGGGGCAACACTGAAGCTTTCTTT. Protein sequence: CASSPSGRGNTEAFF.

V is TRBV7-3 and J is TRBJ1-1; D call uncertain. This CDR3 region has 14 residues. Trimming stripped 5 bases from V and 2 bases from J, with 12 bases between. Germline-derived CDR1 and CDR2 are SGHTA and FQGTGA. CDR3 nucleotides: TGTGCCAGCAGCGACGGGATCCTCAACACTGAAGCTTTCTTT. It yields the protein CASSDGILNTEAFF.

As DNA, the CDR3 is TGTGCCAGCAGTTACTCAGAGGCGGTTAGCACAGATACGCAGTATTTT. Translated: CASSYSEAVSTDTQYF. V is TRBV6-5 and J is TRBJ2-3; the D is unclear. The CDR3 is made up of 16 amino acids. The germline V and J ends were trimmed by 0 bases and 0 bases, with 10 bases remaining between them. From germline, CDR1 is MNHEY and CDR2 SVGAGI.

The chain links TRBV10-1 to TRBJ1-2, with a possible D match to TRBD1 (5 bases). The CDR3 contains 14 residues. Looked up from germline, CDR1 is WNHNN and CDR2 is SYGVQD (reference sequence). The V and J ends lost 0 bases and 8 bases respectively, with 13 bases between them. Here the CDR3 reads CASSESKQGGGYTF. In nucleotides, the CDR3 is TGCGCCAGCAGTGAGTCGAAGCAGGGAGGCGGCTACACCTTC.

This CDR3 reads CAWSVPRGGDETQYF. In DNA form, the CDR3 reads TGTGCCTGGAGTGTTCCCCGGGGGGGAGATGAGACCCAGTACTTC. This rearrangement joins TRBV30 to TRBJ2-5; TRBD2 aligns across 8 bases. There are 15 residues in the CDR3. The germline V gene encodes CDR1 GTSNPN and CDR2 SVGIG (reference sequence). V was clipped by 0 bases and J by 5 bases; unmatched bases: 8.

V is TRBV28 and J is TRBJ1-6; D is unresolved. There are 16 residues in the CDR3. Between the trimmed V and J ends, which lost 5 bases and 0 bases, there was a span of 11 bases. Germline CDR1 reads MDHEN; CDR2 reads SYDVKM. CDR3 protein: CASSGLHGSYNSPLHF. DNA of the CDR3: TGTGCCAGCAGTGGACTGCACGGCTCCTATAATTCACCCCTCCACTTT.

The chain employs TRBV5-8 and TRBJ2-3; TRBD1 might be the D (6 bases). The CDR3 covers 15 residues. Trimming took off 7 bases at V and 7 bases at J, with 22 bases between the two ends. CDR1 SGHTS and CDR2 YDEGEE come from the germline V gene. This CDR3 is CASGGSGDTANTQYF. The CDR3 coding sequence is TGTGCCAGCGGGGGATCAGGGGATACGGCGAATACGCAGTATTTT.

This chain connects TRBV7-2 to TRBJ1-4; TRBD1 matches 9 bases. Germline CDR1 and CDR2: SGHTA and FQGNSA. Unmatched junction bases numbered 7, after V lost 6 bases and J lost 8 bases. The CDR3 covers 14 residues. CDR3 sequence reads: CASRPGTGSEKLFF. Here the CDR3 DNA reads TGTGCCAGCAGACCCGGGACAGGGAGCGAAAAACTGTTTTTT.

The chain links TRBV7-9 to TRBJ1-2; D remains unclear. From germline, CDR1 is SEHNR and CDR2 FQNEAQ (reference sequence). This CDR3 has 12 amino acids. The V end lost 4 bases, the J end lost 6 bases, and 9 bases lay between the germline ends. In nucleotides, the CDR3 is TGTGCCAGCAGCTCATCGTCGGATGGCTACACCTTC. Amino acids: CASSSSSDGYTF.

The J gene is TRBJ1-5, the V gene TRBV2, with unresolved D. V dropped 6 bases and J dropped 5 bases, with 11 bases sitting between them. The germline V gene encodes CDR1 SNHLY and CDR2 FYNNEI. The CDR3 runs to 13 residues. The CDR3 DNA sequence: TGTGCCAGCAGCGCCTCTCGGGATCAGCCCCAGCATTTT. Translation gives CASSASRDQPQHF.

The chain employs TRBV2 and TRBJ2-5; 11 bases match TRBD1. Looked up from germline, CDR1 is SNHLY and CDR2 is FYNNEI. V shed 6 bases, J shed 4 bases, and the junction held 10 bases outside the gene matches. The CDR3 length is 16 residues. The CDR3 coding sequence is TGTGCCAGCAGGGAGGACAGGGGGCTAAAATCAGAGACCCAGTACTTC. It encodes CASREDRGLKSETQYF.

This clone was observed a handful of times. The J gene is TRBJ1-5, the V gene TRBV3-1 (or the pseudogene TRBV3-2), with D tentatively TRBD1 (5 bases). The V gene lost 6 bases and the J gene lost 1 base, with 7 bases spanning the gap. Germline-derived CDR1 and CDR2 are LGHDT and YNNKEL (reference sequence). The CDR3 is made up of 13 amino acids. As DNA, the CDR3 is TGTGCCAGCAGTAGGGGCAGCAATCAGCCCCAGCATTTT. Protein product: CASSRGSNQPQHF.

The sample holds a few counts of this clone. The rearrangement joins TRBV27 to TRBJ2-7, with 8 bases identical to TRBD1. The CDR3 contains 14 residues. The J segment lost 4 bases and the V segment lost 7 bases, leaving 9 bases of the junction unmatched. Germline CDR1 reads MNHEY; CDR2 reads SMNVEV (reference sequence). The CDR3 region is CASTTSRDRYEQYF. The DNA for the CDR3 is TGTGCCAGCACTACTTCCCGGGACAGGTACGAGCAGTACTTC.

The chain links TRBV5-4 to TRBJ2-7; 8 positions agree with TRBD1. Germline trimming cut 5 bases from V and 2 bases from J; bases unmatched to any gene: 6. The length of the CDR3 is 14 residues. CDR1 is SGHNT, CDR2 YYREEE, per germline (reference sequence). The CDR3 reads CASSKGQGTYEQYV. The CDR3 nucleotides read TGTGCCAGCAGTAAAGGACAGGGTACCTACGAGCAGTACGTC.

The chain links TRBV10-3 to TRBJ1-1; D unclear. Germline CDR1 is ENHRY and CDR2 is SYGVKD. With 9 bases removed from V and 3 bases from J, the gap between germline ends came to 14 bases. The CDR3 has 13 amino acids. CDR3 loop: CAIARDQDTEAFF. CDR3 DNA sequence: TGTGCCATTGCCCGGGATCAGGACACTGAAGCTTTCTTT.